The 7 T cell receptor beta chains below were found in one sample sequenced in a study of shared clonotypes between healthy human individuals. Assay used: immunoSEQ multiplex PCR; TCRdb lists only in-frame clones, some missing. The data contain 2 million to 3 million clones, 93% of them singletons. The material sequenced was naive CD4+ T cells from PBMCs. Specified subset: CD45RA+ positively selected. Every receptor here comes from a man aged 18-30 years in good health. Some clones in this sample may be carry-over from other donors' samples.

The chain employs TRBV5-5 and TRBJ2-2; perhaps TRBD2 as D (6 bases). The germline V gene has CDR1 SGHKS and CDR2 YYEKEE (reference sequence). V lost 4 bases and J lost 6, with 22 bases in between. The CDR3 length is 17 residues. The DNA of the CDR3 is TGTGCCAGCAGCCCCGTGGGTGCGGGAACCACACCCGGGGAGCTGTTTTTT. Translation: CASSPVGAGTTPGELFF. Combining the CDR3 with reference TRBV5-5 and TRBJ2-2 gives the whole variable domain DAGVTQSPTHLIKTRGQQVTLRCSPISGHKSVSWYQQVLGQGPQFIFQYYEKEERGRGNFPDRFSARQFPNYSSELNVNALLLGDSALYLCASSPVGAGTTPGELFFGEGSRLTVL.

V gene TRBV2 combines with J gene TRBJ2-5; D tentatively fits TRBD1 or TRBD2 (7 bases each). The V end lost 3 bases, the J end lost 11 bases, and 19 bases lay between the germline ends. This CDR3 has 14 residues. CDR1 and CDR2 from the germline V gene are SNHLY and FYNNEI. The CDR3 bases are TGTGCCAGCAGTGACTTGACAGGGACTATAGAGCAGTACTTC. As protein: CASSDLTGTIEQYF. The full variable domain, in which reference TRBV2 and TRBJ2-5 provide the parts outside the CDR3, is EPEVTQTPSHQVTQMGQEVILRCVPISNHLYFYWYRQILGQKVEFLVSFYNNEISEKSEIFDDQFSVERPDGSNFTLKIRSTKLEDSAMYFCASSDLTGTIEQYFGPGTRLLVL.

V and J are TRBV5-5 and TRBJ2-2; D is uncertain. V was trimmed by 0 bases and J by 4 bases, leaving 7 bases between them. CDR1 is SGHKS, CDR2 YYEKEE, per germline (reference sequence). The CDR3 consists of 14 residues. DNA for the CDR3: TGTGCCAGCAGCTTGGGCAGAACCACCGGGGAGCTGTTTTTT. This encodes CASSLGRTTGELFF.

This sequence joins TRBV28 and TRBJ2-7, with D possibly being TRBD1 or TRBD2 (5 bases each). CDR3 length: 15 residues. Germline CDR1 and CDR2: MDHEN and SYDVKM. The V gene lost 6 bases and the J gene lost 5 bases, with 20 bases spanning the gap. The CDR3 nucleotides read TGTGCCAGCAGACTTACCGGGGCTTTCGGCCACGAGCAGTACTTC. It translates to CASRLTGAFGHEQYF.

This clone was observed a handful of times. This same CDR3 is encoded by further DNA sequences in the sample. V and J are TRBV4-3 and TRBJ1-1; no firm D call. The germline gives CDR1 LGHNA, CDR2 YSLEER. V shed 0 bases and J shed 0 bases, with 2 bases lying between them. CDR3 length: 13 residues. The CDR3 region has the DNA TGCGCCAGCAGCCAAGAGGTGAACACTGAAGCTTTCTTT. This sequence encodes CASSQEVNTEAFF.

This sequence joins TRBV27 and TRBJ2-1, with a possible D match to TRBD2 (5 bases). V gave up 5 bases and J gave up 9 bases, with 20 bases separating them. Germline CDR1 reads MNHEY; CDR2 reads SMNVEV (reference sequence). The CDR3 spans 15 residues. The CDR3 region is CASSAHRSGLSEQFF. The CDR3 nucleotides read TGTGCCAGCAGTGCCCATCGCTCGGGATTGAGTGAGCAGTTCTTC.

The chain recombines TRBV9 with TRBJ2-7; 7 nucleotides line up with TRBD1. This CDR3 has 14 residues. The junction had 5 bases not matched to a gene; V was cut back by 3 bases and J by 2 bases. CDR1 is SGDLS, CDR2 YYNGEE, per germline. The CDR3, as DNA: TGTGCCAGCAGCGCAGGGGGTTCCACCTACGAGCAGTACTTC. Residues: CASSAGGSTYEQYF.